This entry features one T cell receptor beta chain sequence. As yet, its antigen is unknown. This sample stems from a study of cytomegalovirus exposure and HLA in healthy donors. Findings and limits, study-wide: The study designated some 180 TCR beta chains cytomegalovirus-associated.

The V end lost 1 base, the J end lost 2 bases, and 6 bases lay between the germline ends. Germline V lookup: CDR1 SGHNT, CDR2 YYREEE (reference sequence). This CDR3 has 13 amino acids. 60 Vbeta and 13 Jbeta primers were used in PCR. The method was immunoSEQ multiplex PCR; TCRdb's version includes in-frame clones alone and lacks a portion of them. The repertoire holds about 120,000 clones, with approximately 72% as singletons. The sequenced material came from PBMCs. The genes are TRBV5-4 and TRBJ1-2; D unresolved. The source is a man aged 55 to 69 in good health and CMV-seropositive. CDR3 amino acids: CASSLRGNYGYTF. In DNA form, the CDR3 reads TGTGCCAGCAGCTTGAGAGGGAACTATGGCTACACCTTC.